Listed below are T cell receptor beta chains from one sample, sequenced in a study of STAT5B mutations in CD4+ large granular lymphocyte leukemia. Method: immunoSEQ multiplex PCR; TCRdb's copy keeps in-frame clones and lacks some. The sample holds 20,000 or so clones, roughly 77% seen once. Sequenced: CD4+ T cells from blood buffy coats. The receptors were gathered from a human donor in good health. The CDR3 runs from the conserved cysteine through the conserved F or W. The D gene is left open where the match is weak. The size field is filled for only some rows; it gives once, few, many or a size class.

v_call,j_call,clone_size,d_call,cdr3_nt,cdr3_aa
TRBV11-3,TRBJ2-5,.,.,TGTGCCAGCAGCTTAGACGGGTCCTGGGCCCAGTACTTC,CASSLDGSWAQYF
TRBV7-9,TRBJ2-2,.,TRBD2,TGTGCCAGCAGCGGGACTAGCAACGGGGAGCTGTTTTTT,CASSGTSNGELFF
TRBV4-1,TRBJ1-2,.,.,TGCGCCAGCGCCAGACAGGTGGTGGGAAACTATGGCTACACCTTC,CASARQVVGNYGYTF
TRBV29-1,TRBJ2-5,.,TRBD2,TGCAGCGTTGGGACTAGCGGGAAGCCCCAGTACTTC,CSVGTSGKPQYF
TRBV28,TRBJ2-7,.,TRBD2,TGTGCCAGCAGTTTATATGGGACTAGAGTCCCCTACGAGCAGTACTTC,CASSLYGTRVPYEQYF
TRBV27,TRBJ2-1,.,.,TGTGCCAGCAGTGGAGACTGGTACAATGAGCAGTTCTTC,CASSGDWYNEQFF
TRBV27,TRBJ2-7,.,.,TGTGCCAGCACGGGGGCTAGTCGCTACGAGCAGTACTTC,CASTGASRYEQYF
TRBV11-2,TRBJ2-2,few,.,TGTGCCAGCAGCCTTGAACGAGCCGGGGAGCTGTTTTTT,CASSLERAGELFF
TRBV5-1,TRBJ1-6,.,.,TGCGCCAGCAGCTTCGGTGCCAGGGAATATAATTCACCCCTCCACTTT,CASSFGAREYNSPLHF
TRBV28,TRBJ2-1,.,TRBD2,TGTGCCAGCAGTTCCAATAGCGGGAGGGCCCATTCCTACAATGAGCAGTTCTTC,CASSSNSGRAHSYNEQFF
TRBV19,TRBJ2-5,.,TRBD1,TGTGCCAGTAGTAGCTATACTCCGGGACAGGGGAGGGAGACCCAGTACTTC,CASSSYTPGQGRETQYF
TRBV4-1,TRBJ1-1,.,TRBD1,TGCGCCAGCAGCCAACAGGGACAGGGGGTTGAAGCTTTCTTT,CASSQQGQGVEAFF
TRBV5-1,TRBJ2-2,once,TRBD2,TGCGCCAGCAGCTTGGGCGGGAGTGACACCGGGGAGCTGTTTTTT,CASSLGGSDTGELFF
TRBV9,TRBJ2-3,few,.,TGTGCCAGCAGCGTAGGCGGAGTCGGAGATACGCAGTATTTT,CASSVGGVGDTQYF
TRBV2,TRBJ2-1,.,.,TGTGCCAGCAGTGCCTGGGGGCTCGACAATGAGCAGTTCTTC,CASSAWGLDNEQFF
TRBV2,TRBJ2-3,.,TRBD2,TGTGCCAGCAGTGCTTTGGGGGGGACTAGCACAGATACGCAGTATTTT,CASSALGGTSTDTQYF
TRBV29-1,TRBJ2-2,.,TRBD1,TGCAGCGCCCCGGAAGGGGGCAACACCGGGGAGCTGTTTTTT,CSAPEGGNTGELFF
TRBV9,TRBJ2-7,.,.,TGTGCCAGCAGCGTCAATTGGGGGGGGGCCGAGCAGTACTTC,CASSVNWGGAEQYF
TRBV2,TRBJ2-3,.,TRBD2,TGTGCCAGCAGTGAGAATAGCGGGGGGGCAGATACGCAGTATTTT,CASSENSGGADTQYF
TRBV5-5,TRBJ2-1,.,TRBD1,TGTGCCAGCAGCCAACAGGGGGCCTCCTACAATGAGCAGTTCTTC,CASSQQGASYNEQFF
TRBV6-6,TRBJ2-6,.,TRBD1,TGTGCCAGCGTACAGGGGGCTGGGGCCAACGTCCTGACTTTC,CASVQGAGANVLTF
TRBV14,TRBJ2-1,few,.,TGTGCCAGCAGCCAACAGCGGGCGAGCTCCTACAATGAGCAGTTCTTC,CASSQQRASSYNEQFF
TRBV10-3,TRBJ1-4,.,TRBD1,TGTGCCATCAGTGCACAGGCCGCACAGGGGGCCGCAAAACTGTTTTTT,CAISAQAAQGAAKLFF
TRBV11-1,TRBJ1-1,.,.,TGTGCCAGCAGCACCGGACGGGGGAACACTGAAGCTTTCTTT,CASSTGRGNTEAFF
TRBV7-2,TRBJ1-4,.,.,TGTGCCAGCAGCTTAGGTTGGGGGGCGGATGAAAAACTGTTTTTT,CASSLGWGADEKLFF
TRBV2,TRBJ2-7,.,.,TGTGCCAGCAGCGGAGGGGGAACCTACGAGCAGTACTTC,CASSGGGTYEQYF
TRBV4-3,TRBJ2-3,.,.,TGCGCCAGCAGTCCTGGCAGGCTTGCAGATACGCAGTATTTT,CASSPGRLADTQYF
TRBV6-1,TRBJ1-1,.,.,TGTGCCAGCAGGTGGGGGGGGATGTCTGAAGCTTTCTTT,CASRWGGMSEAFF
TRBV4-1,TRBJ2-1,.,TRBD2,TGCGCCAGCAGCCAAGAGGTTGGGACTAGCGGGGGGGCCGCGAATGAGCAGTTCTTC,CASSQEVGTSGGAANEQFF
TRBV5-1,TRBJ1-1,few,.,TGCGCCAGCAGCGTTCGAGCCGGGGACACTGAAGCTTTCTTT,CASSVRAGDTEAFF
TRBV4-1,TRBJ1-5,few,TRBD1,TGCGCCAGCAGCCAAGCCGACAGGGGGTCTGCCCAGCCCCAGCATTTT,CASSQADRGSAQPQHF
TRBV27,TRBJ2-6,.,.,TGTGCCAGCCTGCTGGGGTTTTCCGGGGCCAACGTCCTGACTTTC,CASLLGFSGANVLTF
TRBV11-2,TRBJ1-2,.,TRBD1,TGTGCCAGCAGTCGGGACAGGGGACTCTATGGCTACACCTTC,CASSRDRGLYGYTF
TRBV7-2,TRBJ1-6,.,.,TGTGCCAGCAGCTTGGGGACCGAGAGTTCACCCCTCCACTTT,CASSLGTESSPLHF
TRBV11-2,TRBJ2-3,.,TRBD2,TGTGCCAGCAGCTTATTGGCTAGCGGGAGTACACAGTATTTT,CASSLLASGSTQYF
TRBV7-9,TRBJ1-2,once,.,TGTGCCAGCAGCCCACGAAATCAAGACAGCCTCTATGGCTACACCTTC,CASSPRNQDSLYGYTF
TRBV30,TRBJ2-7,.,.,TGTGCCTGGAGTGTAACCTCCTACGAGCAGTACTTC,CAWSVTSYEQYF
TRBV18,TRBJ2-7,once,TRBD2,TGTGCCAGCTCACCACCGAACAGCGGGAAGACGCAGTACTTC,CASSPPNSGKTQYF
TRBV7-2,TRBJ2-7,.,.,TGTGCCAGCAGCCCGCGAGGGTTGGCAGGGACCGAGCAGTACTTC,CASSPRGLAGTEQYF
TRBV7-2,TRBJ2-2,.,TRBD1,TGTGCCAGCAGCTCTCCTTGGGACAGCACGAACACCGGGGAGCTGTTTTTT,CASSSPWDSTNTGELFF
TRBV5-7,TRBJ2-4,.,.,TGTGCCAGCGGAGGGGGGTTCAAAAACATTCAGTACTTC,CASGGGFKNIQYF